This TCR beta chain was documented in a study of cytomegalovirus exposure and HLA in healthy donors. As for the study in general: There were fewer than 130 million unique TCR beta sequences, drawn from approximately 180 million T cells, in an earlier analysis.

V was pared by 1 base and J by 7 bases, with 6 bases of the junction left unmatched. The CDR3 sequence is 15 residues long. CDR1 is SGHVS and CDR2 is FQNEAQ in the germline V gene. PCR was performed using 60 Vbeta and 13 Jbeta primers. Method: immunoSEQ multiplex PCR; TCRdb's copy keeps in-frame clones and lacks some. The profile shows 120,000 or so clones, about 11% of them singletons. Source material: PBMCs. The clonotype comes from a woman aged 18-29 years in good health and CMV-seropositive. The chain combines TRBV7-8 with TRBJ2-7; 11 bases are a match to TRBD2. The CDR3 nucleotides are TGTGCCAGCAGCTTAGGGACTAGCGGGTTTCTAGAGCAGTACTTC. Translating gives CASSLGTSGFLEQYF. Using reference TRBV7-8 and TRBJ2-7 for the parts outside the CDR3, the full variable domain is GAGVSQSPRYKVAKRGQDVALRCDPISGHVSLFWYQQALGQGPEFLTYFQNEAQLDKSGLPSDRFFAERPEGSVSTLKIQRTQQEDSAVYLCASSLGTSGFLEQYFGPGTRLTVT.